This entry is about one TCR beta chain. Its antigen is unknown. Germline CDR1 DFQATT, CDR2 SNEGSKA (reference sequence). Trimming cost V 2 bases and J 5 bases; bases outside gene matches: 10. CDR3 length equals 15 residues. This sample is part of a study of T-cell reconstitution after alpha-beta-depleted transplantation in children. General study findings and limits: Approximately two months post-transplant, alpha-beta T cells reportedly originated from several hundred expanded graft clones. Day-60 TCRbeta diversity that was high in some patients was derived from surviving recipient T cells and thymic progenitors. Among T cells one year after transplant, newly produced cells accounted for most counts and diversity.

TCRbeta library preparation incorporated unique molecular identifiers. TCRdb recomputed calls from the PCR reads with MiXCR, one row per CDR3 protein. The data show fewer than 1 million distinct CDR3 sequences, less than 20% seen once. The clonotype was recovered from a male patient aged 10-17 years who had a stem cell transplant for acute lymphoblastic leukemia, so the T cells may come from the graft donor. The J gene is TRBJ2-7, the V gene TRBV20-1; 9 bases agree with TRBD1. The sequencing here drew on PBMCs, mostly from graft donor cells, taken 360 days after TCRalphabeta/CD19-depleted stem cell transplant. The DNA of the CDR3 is TGCAGTGCTAGATCCCCGGGACAGGGACCTAACGAGCAGTACTTC. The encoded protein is CSARSPGQGPNEQYF.